A single sample gave rise to the 6 T cell receptor beta chains below, sequenced in a study of blood T cells in healthy people across ages. The second PCR ran roughly 7 to 11 cycles with a sample-barcoded 5' primer and J-beta primers. In TCRdb, the 5' RACE reads were re-called with MiXCR into one record per CDR3 protein. The sample yields 1.8 million or so distinct CDR3 sequences, about 39% seen once. Sequenced: blood. These receptors all come from a human donor in good health.

V gene TRBV5-5 combines with J gene TRBJ1-5, with D possibly matching TRBD1 (5 bases). The CDR3 runs to 13 residues. V dropped 5 bases and J dropped 5 bases, with 11 bases sitting between them. The V gene's germline CDR1 is SGHKS and CDR2 YYEKEE (reference sequence). The CDR3 DNA follows: TGTGCCAGCAGGGGGGGAGGCGATCAGCCCCAGCATTTT. Translating gives CASRGGGDQPQHF.

With regard to this clonotype: At one boundary the junction diverges from the germline segment, which might be a read error. The rearrangement joins TRBV19 to TRBJ2-5; 13 bases are a match to TRBD2. The CDR3 covers 15 residues. The germline gives CDR1 LNHDA, CDR2 SQIVND (reference sequence). CDR3 DNA: TGTGTCAGTAGTCCCAGGACTAGCGGGGGTAGTGAGCAGTACTTC. Encoded protein: CVSSPRTSGGSEQYF.

A few counts support this clonotype. The rearrangement joins TRBV12-3 or TRBV12-4 to TRBJ2-1; no reliable D call. The J call may be in error: the DNA end matches TRBJ2-7 better. The CDR3 length is 12 residues. DNA for the CDR3: TGTGCCAGCACAAGCGAAGACAATGAGCAGTACTTC. This codes for CASTSEDNEQYF.

This clonotype appeared a few times. The chain joins TRBV3-1 to TRBJ2-6; TRBD1 is a possible D gene (6 bases). The germline gives CDR1 LGHDT, CDR2 YNNKEL (reference sequence). The V end lost 3 bases, the J end lost 0 bases, and 18 bases lay between the germline ends. This CDR3 comprises 19 residues. In DNA, the CDR3 is TGTGCCAGCAGCCACAACCCGGGACACTACATCTCTGGGGCCAACGTCCTGACTTTC. Its protein is CASSHNPGHYISGANVLTF.

V gene TRBV2 combines with J gene TRBJ2-5; no clear D gene. There are 14 residues in the CDR3. The V end lost 7 bases, the J end lost 5 bases, and 17 bases lay between the germline ends. Germline V gene lookup returns CDR1 SNHLY and CDR2 FYNNEI. CDR3 residues: CASMIFSRGETQYF. The CDR3 DNA reads TGTGCCAGCATGATTTTCTCGCGTGGGGAGACCCAGTACTTC.

This chain joins TRBV9 and TRBJ1-2; D may be TRBD1 (5 bases). The germline gives CDR1 SGDLS, CDR2 YYNGEE. The CDR3 covers 13 residues. V lost 3 bases to trimming and J lost 5 bases, with 11 bases between them. CDR3 amino acids: CASSDRSGYGYTF. CDR3 nucleotides: TGTGCCAGCAGCGACAGGTCGGGGTATGGCTACACCTTC.